This T cell receptor (beta chain) comes out of a study of identical twins. Trimming took 6 bases from V and 0 from J, leaving 8 bases between them. The CDR3 sequence is 12 residues long. Per the germline V gene, CDR1 is DFQATT and CDR2 is SNEGSKA (reference sequence). Ten or more counts support this clonotype. MiXCR, applied by TCRdb to the 5' RACE reads, yields one record per CDR3 protein. The table includes fewer than 350,000 distinct CDR3 sequences, around 8.8% detected once. The sample also formed part of further work on yellow fever vaccine responses in identical twins.

This chain joins TRBV20-1 and TRBJ2-5, with a tentative D call TRBD2 (6 bases). This receptor was identified in a woman under 30 in good health. The sequencing input was memory (CD45RO+) T cells sorted from blood. The CDR3 loop reads CSAAGHQETQYF. CDR3 in DNA: TGCAGTGCGGCGGGGCACCAAGAGACCCAGTACTTC.